This paragraph covers one TCR beta chain sequence. This CDR3 is also generated by other DNA sequences in the sample. CDR3 length: 15 residues. CDR1 is MNHNS, CDR2 SASEGT, per germline. Trimming took 2 bases from V and 1 from J, leaving 8 bases between them. The record originates from a study of blood T cell repertoires in COVID-19. For the study at large: Samples representing acute and convalescent COVID-19 were sourced from the United States, Italy and Spain. The analysed material was cDNA or gDNA that came from T cells, B-cell-depleted T cells, or PBMCs.

Enrolment of Seattle patients took place during active infection, and they were followed longitudinally. As handled by the study authors: Cell counts per sample came from amplifying reference gene primers. Profiling relied on immunoSEQ multiplex PCR, and the TCRdb table lists in-frame clones only, not all of them. Clonal size and the V and J genes are those of that table, whereas D and trimming came from the DNA. The sample lists 270,000 or so clones, around 87% seen once, with 2.1% in the top ten. Material for sequencing was peripheral blood. The gene calls are TRBV6-1 and TRBJ2-2; D possibly corresponds to TRBD2 (5 bases). The TCR sequence derives from a woman aged 60-75 years with COVID-19, enrolled during active disease. CDR3 bases: TGTGCCAGCAGTGAACTAGGAGGGAACACCGGGGAGCTGTTTTTT. Protein product: CASSELGGNTGELFF.